One T cell receptor beta chain is described in this entry. These data originate in a study of blood T cell repertoires in COVID-19. The overall study: Acute and convalescent COVID-19 samples came from the United States, Italy and Spain. T cells, B-cell-depleted T cells, or PBMCs provided the cDNA or gDNA that served as material.

This CDR3 has 15 amino acids. The V and J ends lost 1 base and 4 bases, in that order; junction bases with no gene match: 2. Germline V gene sequence: CDR1 MDHEN, CDR2 SYDVKM. In the authors' workflow: For nucleated cells, counts were estimated from reference gene primer amplification. Here immunoSEQ multiplex PCR was the method, and the copy in TCRdb shows in-frame clones only, minus some. D and trimming were read from the DNA, whereas the V and J calls and clone size are those reported in that table. The table lists approximately 230,000 clones, about 85% of them singletons. Input material: peripheral blood. The rearrangement uses TRBV28 and TRBJ2-5; 11 bases fit TRBD2. The TCR was taken from a man aged 18-30 years with active or convalescent COVID-19. The chain's CDR3 is CASSLFSGRAETQYF. CDR3 bases: TGTGCCAGCAGTTTATTTAGCGGGAGGGCAGAGACCCAGTACTTC. The whole variable domain, filled in from reference TRBV28 and TRBJ2-5, reads DVKVTQSSRYLVKRTGEKVFLECVQDMDHENMFWYRQDPGLGLRLIYFSYDVKMKEKGDIPEGYSVSREKKERFSLILESASTNQTSMYLCASSLFSGRAETQYFGPGTRLLVL.